These 5 T cell receptor beta chains share one sample of origin, sequenced in a study of OX40 agonist ivuxolimab in advanced cancers. Using immunoSEQ multiplex PCR, the repertoire was profiled, and TCRdb retains in-frame clones only, with some absent. The sample includes tens of thousands of clones, approximately 90% seen only once; the top ten take roughly 2.1%. The sequencing used CD4+ or CD8+ T cells sorted from blood, collected in a trial of the OX40 agonist ivuxolimab. The receptor source for this set is an adult with an advanced solid tumor such as melanoma, head and neck, liver or kidney cancer.

This chain uses TRBV11-2 with TRBJ2-3; the D gene is possibly TRBD1 (5 bases). This CDR3 is built from 15 residues. Between the trimmed V and J ends, which lost 6 bases and 2 bases, there was a span of 15 bases. Germline V gene sequence: CDR1 SGHAT, CDR2 FQNNGV. The chain's CDR3 is CASRLAGSYTDTQYF. The DNA for the CDR3 is TGTGCCAGCAGGTTGGCAGGGTCATACACAGATACGCAGTATTTT.

The chain joins TRBV19 to TRBJ1-5; D is perhaps TRBD1 (5 bases). Trimming stripped 1 base from V and 7 bases from J, with 14 bases between. Germline V lookup: CDR1 LNHDA, CDR2 SQIVND (reference sequence). CDR3 size: 15 residues. CDR3 region: CASSIGGAYVQPQHF. Written as DNA, the CDR3 is TGTGCCAGTAGTATAGGTGGGGCGTACGTGCAGCCCCAGCATTTT.

Here the CDR3 DNA reads TGTGCCAGCAGCCCCCTTACAGGGATGAGGACAGATACGCAGTATTTT. This gives the protein CASSPLTGMRTDTQYF. This chain uses TRBV7-9 with TRBJ2-3; tentative D call: TRBD1 (6 bases). The CDR3 extends over 16 amino acids. V lost 5 bases and J lost 3, with 18 bases in between. CDR1 is SEHNR, CDR2 FQNEAQ, per germline (reference sequence).

This sequence joins TRBV14 and TRBJ2-6; D is unclear. V was cut by 4 bases and J by 4 bases, with 5 bases left in between. The CDR3 contains 13 residues. Germline V lookup: CDR1 SGHDN, CDR2 FVKESK. The CDR3: CASSPKGANVLTF. CDR3 DNA: TGTGCCAGCAGCCCGAAAGGGGCCAACGTCCTGACTTTC.

This chain uses TRBV7-3 with TRBJ2-2; no firm D call. The CDR3 runs 14 residues. V was clipped by 1 base and J by 0 bases, with 3 bases between them. Germline assignment: CDR1 SGHTA and CDR2 FQGTGA. The CDR3 coding sequence is TGTGCCAGCAGCTTAATGGCGAACACCGGGGAGCTGTTTTTT. Amino acid sequence: CASSLMANTGELFF.